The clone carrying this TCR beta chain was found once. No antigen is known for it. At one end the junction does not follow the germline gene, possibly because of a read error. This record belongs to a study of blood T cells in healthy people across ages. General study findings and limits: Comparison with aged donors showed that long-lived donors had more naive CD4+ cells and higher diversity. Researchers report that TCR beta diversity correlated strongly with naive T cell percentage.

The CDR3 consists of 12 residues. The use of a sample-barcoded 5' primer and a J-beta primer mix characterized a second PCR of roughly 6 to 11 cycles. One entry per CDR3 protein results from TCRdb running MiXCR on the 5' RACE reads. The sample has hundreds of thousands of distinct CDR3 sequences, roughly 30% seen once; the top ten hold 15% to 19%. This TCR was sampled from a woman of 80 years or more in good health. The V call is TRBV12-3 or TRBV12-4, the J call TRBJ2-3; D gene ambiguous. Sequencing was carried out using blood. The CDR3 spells CASSLRADTEYF. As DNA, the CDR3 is TGTGCCAGCAGTCTAAGGGCAGATACGGAGTATTTT.